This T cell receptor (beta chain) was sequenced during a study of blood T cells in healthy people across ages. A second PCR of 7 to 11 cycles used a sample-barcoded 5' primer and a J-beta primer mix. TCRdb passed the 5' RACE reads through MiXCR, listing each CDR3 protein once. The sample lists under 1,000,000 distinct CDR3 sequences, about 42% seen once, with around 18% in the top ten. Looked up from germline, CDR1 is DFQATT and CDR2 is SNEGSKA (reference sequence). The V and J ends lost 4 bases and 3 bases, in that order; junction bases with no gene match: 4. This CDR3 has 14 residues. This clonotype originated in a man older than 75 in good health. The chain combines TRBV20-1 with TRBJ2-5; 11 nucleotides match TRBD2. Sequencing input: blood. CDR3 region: CSAMTSGTKETQYF. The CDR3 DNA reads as TGCAGTGCTATGACTAGCGGGACTAAAGAGACCCAGTACTTC.